These 9 T cell receptor beta chains came from one sample sequenced in a study of blood T cell repertoires in COVID-19. Data came from immunoSEQ multiplex PCR; TCRdb stores just in-frame clones and leaves some out. The table records 200,000 to 250,000 clones, more than 70% of them present only once. Sequences were obtained from PBMCs or T cells enriched from blood (not recorded which). Receptor source: a man in his thirties or forties with acute COVID-19.

This clone was detected a few times. The genes are TRBV5-1 and TRBJ2-2, with 7 bases matching TRBD1. The germline gives CDR1 SGHRS, CDR2 YFSETQ. The V segment lost 4 bases and the J segment 4 bases; nucleotides outside the gene matches: 7. The length of the CDR3 is 15 residues. CDR3 residues: CASSQVAGGTGELFF. The DNA for the CDR3 is TGCGCCAGCAGCCAAGTGGCAGGGGGCACCGGGGAGCTGTTTTTT.

V and J are TRBV12-3 or TRBV12-4 and TRBJ1-1; 11 bases map to TRBD1. V dropped 6 bases and J dropped 7; count of bases not matched to a gene: 4. The CDR3 has 13 residues. As DNA, the CDR3 is TGTGCCAGCAGGCGGACAGGGGGCGATGAAGCTTTCTTT. Protein product: CASRRTGGDEAFF.

This chain joins TRBV4-1 and TRBJ2-1; D is perhaps TRBD2 (7 bases). Trimming took 5 bases from V and 9 from J, leaving 14 bases between them. CDR3 length equals 13 residues. Germline V CDR1 and CDR2: MGHRA, YSYEKL. The DNA for the CDR3 is TGCGCCAGCAGCGTCCGGGGGGCCATTGAGCAGTTCTTC. Translating gives CASSVRGAIEQFF.

The chain is built from TRBV5-1 and TRBJ1-4; a possible D gene is TRBD1 (5 bases). Trimming removed 4 bases at V and 8 bases at J, with 18 bases between. Germline lookup yields CDR1 SGHRS and CDR2 YFSETQ. CDR3 length equals 15 residues. CDR3 residues: CASSPHQGMGEKLFF. In DNA form, the CDR3 reads TGCGCCAGCAGCCCACACCAGGGTATGGGGGAAAAACTGTTTTTT. The full variable domain, rest sourced from reference TRBV5-1 and TRBJ1-4, is KAGVTQTPRYLIKTRGQQVTLSCSPISGHRSVSWYQQTPGQGLQFLFEYFSETQRNKGNFPGRFSGRQFSNSRSEMNVSTLELGDSALYLCASSPHQGMGEKLFFGSGTQLSVL.

For this clone: Other DNA sequences in this specimen translate into the identical CDR3. CDR3 sequence reads: CASSREETQYF. CDR3 nucleotide sequence: TGTGCCAGCAGCCGTGAGGAGACCCAGTACTTC. The chain is built from TRBV9 and TRBJ2-5, with no clear D. V was shortened by 4 bases and J by 5 bases, with 6 bases between the two germline ends. Germline V gene data show CDR1 as SGDLS and CDR2 as YYNGEE. The CDR3 spans 11 residues.

This chain connects TRBV5-5 to TRBJ2-7; D perhaps matches TRBD2 (5 bases). V shed 4 bases and J shed 3 bases, with 11 bases lying between them. Germline V gives CDR1 SGHKS, CDR2 YYEKEE (reference sequence). CDR3 size: 13 residues. The CDR3 region is CASSEGLSYEQYF. CDR3 bases: TGTGCCAGCAGCGAGGGCCTCAGCTACGAGCAGTACTTC.

V and J are TRBV19 and TRBJ2-2; no reliable D call. In germline, CDR1 is LNHDA, CDR2 SQIVND (reference sequence). Trimming cost V 3 bases and J 3 bases, with 5 bases left between them. The length of the CDR3 is 13 residues. The CDR3 coding sequence is TGTGCCAGTAGTATTAGAGACACCGGGGAGCTGTTTTTT. This translates into CASSIRDTGELFF.

V gene TRBV12-3 or TRBV12-4 combines with J gene TRBJ1-5; 9 nucleotides line up with TRBD1. The CDR3 has 13 amino acids. J was trimmed by 2 bases and V by 8 bases; bases with no gene match: 1. CDR3 loop: CASRTGGNQPQHF. For the CDR3, the DNA is TGTGCCAGCCGGACAGGGGGCAATCAGCCCCAGCATTTT.

The J gene is TRBJ1-2, the V gene TRBV7-2; D gene uncertain. The germline gives CDR1 SGHTA, CDR2 FQGNSA. The CDR3 covers 15 residues. Deletions cut 0 bases from V and 1 base from J, with 9 bases between. DNA for the CDR3: TGTGCCAGCAGCTTAGCGTCGGGGATTAACTATGGCTACACCTTC. Amino acid sequence: CASSLASGINYGYTF.